This T cell receptor beta chain derives from a study of blood T cell repertoires in COVID-19. Study information: PBMCs, B-cell-depleted T cells, or T cells provided the cDNA or gDNA that made up the material.

With 3 bases removed from V and 0 bases from J, the gap between germline ends came to 16 bases. The CDR3 is 16 amino acids. The V gene's germline CDR1 is SGHNT and CDR2 YYREEE (reference sequence). Under the authors' procedure: Quantification of nucleated cells was approximated via reference gene primer amplification. Clones were read by immunoSEQ multiplex PCR, and TCRdb kept only the in-frame ones, dropping some. The DNA was the basis for D and trimming; V, J and clone size are from that table. This table has about 40,000 clones, about 89% appearing once. The chain couples TRBV5-4 to TRBJ2-7; possibly TRBD1 for D (6 bases). Sequenced sample: peripheral blood. The TCR sequence derives from a human donor in a cohort sampled during active COVID-19. CDR3 amino acids: CASSYTGLTYSYEQYF. Here the CDR3 DNA reads TGTGCCAGCAGCTACACAGGGCTGACATACTCCTACGAGCAGTACTTC.